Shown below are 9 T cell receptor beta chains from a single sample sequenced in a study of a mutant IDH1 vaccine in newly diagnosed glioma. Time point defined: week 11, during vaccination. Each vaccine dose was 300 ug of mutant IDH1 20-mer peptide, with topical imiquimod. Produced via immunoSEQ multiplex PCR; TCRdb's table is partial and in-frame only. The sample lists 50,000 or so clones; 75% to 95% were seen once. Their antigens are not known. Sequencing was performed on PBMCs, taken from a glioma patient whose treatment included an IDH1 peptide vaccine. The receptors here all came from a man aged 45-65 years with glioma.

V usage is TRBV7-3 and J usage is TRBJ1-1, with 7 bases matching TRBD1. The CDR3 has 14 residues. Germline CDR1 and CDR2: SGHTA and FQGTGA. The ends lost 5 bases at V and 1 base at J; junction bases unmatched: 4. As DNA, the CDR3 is TGTGCCAGCAGCCCGGGACAGACGAACACTGAAGCTTTCTTT. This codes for CASSPGQTNTEAFF.

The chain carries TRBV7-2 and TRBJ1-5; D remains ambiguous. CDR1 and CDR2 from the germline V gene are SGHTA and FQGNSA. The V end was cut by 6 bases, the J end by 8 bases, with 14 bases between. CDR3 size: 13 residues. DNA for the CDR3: TGTGCCAGCAGTTTTACCCCTAGGGAGCCCCAGCATTTT. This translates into CASSFTPREPQHF.

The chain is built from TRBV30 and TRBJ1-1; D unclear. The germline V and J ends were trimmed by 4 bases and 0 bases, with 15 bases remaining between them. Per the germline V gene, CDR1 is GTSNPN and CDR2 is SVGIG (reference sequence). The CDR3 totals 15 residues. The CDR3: CAWIGQLFMNTEAFF. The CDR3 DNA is TGTGCCTGGATCGGCCAGCTATTCATGAACACTGAAGCTTTCTTT.

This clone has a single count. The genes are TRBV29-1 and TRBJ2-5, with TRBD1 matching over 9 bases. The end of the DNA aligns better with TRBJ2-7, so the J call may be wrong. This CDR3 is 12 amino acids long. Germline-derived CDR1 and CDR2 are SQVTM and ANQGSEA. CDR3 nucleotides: TGCAGCGCAGGACAGGGGAGGTACGAGCAGTACTTC. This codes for CSAGQGRYEQYF.

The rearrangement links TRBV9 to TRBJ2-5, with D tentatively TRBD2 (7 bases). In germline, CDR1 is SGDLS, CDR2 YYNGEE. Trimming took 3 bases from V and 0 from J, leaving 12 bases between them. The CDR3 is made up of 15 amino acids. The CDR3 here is CASSGRGGYQETQYF. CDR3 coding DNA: TGTGCCAGCAGCGGAAGGGGGGGGTACCAAGAGACCCAGTACTTC.

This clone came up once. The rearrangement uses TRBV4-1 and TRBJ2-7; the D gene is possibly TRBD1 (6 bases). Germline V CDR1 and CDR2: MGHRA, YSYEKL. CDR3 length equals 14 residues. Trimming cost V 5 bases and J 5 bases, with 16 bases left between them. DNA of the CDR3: TGCGCCAGCAGCGAGACGAGGGGGATGAACGAGCAGTACTTC. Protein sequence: CASSETRGMNEQYF.

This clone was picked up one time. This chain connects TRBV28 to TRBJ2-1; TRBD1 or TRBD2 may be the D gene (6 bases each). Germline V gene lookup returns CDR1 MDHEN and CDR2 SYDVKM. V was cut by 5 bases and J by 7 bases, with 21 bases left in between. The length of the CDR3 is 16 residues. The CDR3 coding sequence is TGTGCCAGCAGTCCGTTGGGGGGCCTAGTTCGAAATGAGCAGTTCTTC. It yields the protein CASSPLGGLVRNEQFF. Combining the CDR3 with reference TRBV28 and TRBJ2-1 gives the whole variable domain DVKVTQSSRYLVKRTGEKVFLECVQDMDHENMFWYRQDPGLGLRLIYFSYDVKMKEKGDIPEGYSVSREKKERFSLILESASTNQTSMYLCASSPLGGLVRNEQFFGPGTRLTVL.

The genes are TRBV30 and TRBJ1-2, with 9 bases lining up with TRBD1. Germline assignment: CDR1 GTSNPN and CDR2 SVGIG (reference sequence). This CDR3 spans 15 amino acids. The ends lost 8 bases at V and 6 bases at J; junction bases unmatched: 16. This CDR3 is CAGHLLSGTGNGYTF. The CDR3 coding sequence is TGTGCCGGACATTTACTTTCCGGGACAGGGAATGGCTACACCTTC.

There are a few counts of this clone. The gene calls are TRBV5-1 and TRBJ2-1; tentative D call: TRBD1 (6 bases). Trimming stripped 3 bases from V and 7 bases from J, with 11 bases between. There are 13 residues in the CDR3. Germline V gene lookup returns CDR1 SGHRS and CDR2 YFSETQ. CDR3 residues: CASSYVQGNEQFF. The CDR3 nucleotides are TGCGCCAGCAGCTACGTACAGGGAAATGAGCAGTTCTTC.